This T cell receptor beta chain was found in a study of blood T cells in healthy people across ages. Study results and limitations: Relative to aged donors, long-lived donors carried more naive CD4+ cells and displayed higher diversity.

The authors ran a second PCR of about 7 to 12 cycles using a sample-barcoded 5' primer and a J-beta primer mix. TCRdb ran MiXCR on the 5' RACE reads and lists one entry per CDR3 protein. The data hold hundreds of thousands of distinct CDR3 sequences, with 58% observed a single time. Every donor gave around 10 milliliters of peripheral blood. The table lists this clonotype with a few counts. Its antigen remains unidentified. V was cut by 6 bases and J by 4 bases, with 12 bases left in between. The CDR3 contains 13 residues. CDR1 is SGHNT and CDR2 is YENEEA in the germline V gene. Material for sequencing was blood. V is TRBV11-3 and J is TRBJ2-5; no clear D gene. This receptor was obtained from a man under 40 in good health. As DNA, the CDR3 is TGTGCCAGCAGTATGGGTAGTGGAGAGACCCAGTACTTC. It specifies CASSMGSGETQYF.